A single sample is the source of the 30 T cell receptor beta chains below, sequenced in a study of OX40 agonist ivuxolimab in advanced cancers. Some clones are missing from TCRdb's copy, which holds only in-frame ones; the method was immunoSEQ multiplex PCR. Altogether fewer than 40,000 clones are present, less than 90% being singletons, with the ten largest covering under 20%. Sequenced here: CD4+ or CD8+ T cells sorted from blood, sampled in a trial of the OX40 agonist ivuxolimab. The source is an adult with an advanced solid tumor such as melanoma, head and neck, liver or kidney cancer.

The CDR3 DNA follows: TGTGCCTCCCACGGGACGGATCTCGAGTTTACCTACGAGCAGTACTTC. This codes for CASHGTDLEFTYEQYF. V is TRBV5-4 and J is TRBJ2-7, with D tentatively TRBD1 or TRBD2 (5 bases each). Germline V gives CDR1 SGHNT, CDR2 YYREEE (reference sequence). V was cut by 10 bases and J by 2 bases, with 25 bases left in between. There are 16 residues in the CDR3. The variable domain in full, with the rest retrieved from reference TRBV5-4 and TRBJ2-7, is ETGVTQSPTHLIKTRGQQVTLRCSSQSGHNTVSWYQQALGQGPQFIFQYYREEENGRGNFPPRFSGLQFPNYSSELNVNALELDDSALYLCASHGTDLEFTYEQYFGPGTRLTVT.

This rearrangement joins TRBV18 to TRBJ1-5; D is uncertain. Trimming pared 2 bases from V and 1 base from J, leaving 18 bases between. The CDR3 is made up of 18 amino acids. In germline, CDR1 is KGHSH, CDR2 LQKENI. The CDR3 DNA sequence: TGTGCCAGCTCACCAAGCGAGGCCCGTGATCCAAGCAATCAGCCCCAGCATTTT. Protein sequence: CASSPSEARDPSNQPQHF.

The chain links TRBV4-3 to TRBJ1-2; 7 bases match TRBD1. This CDR3 contains 17 residues. The junction had 11 bases not matched to a gene; V was cut back by 0 bases and J by 4 bases. CDR1 and CDR2 from the germline V gene are LGHNA and YSLEER. CDR3 residues: CASSQEKRRGPGYGYTF. The CDR3 DNA follows: TGCGCCAGCAGCCAAGAGAAACGGAGGGGGCCGGGCTATGGCTACACCTTC.

The chain employs TRBV5-1 and TRBJ2-3; 11 bases agree with TRBD2. The V gene's germline CDR1 is SGHRS and CDR2 YFSETQ. The V segment lost 4 bases and the J segment 5 bases; nucleotides outside the gene matches: 9. The CDR3 runs 16 residues. The CDR3 loop is CASSMEASGGLDTQYF. CDR3 nucleotide sequence: TGCGCCAGCAGCATGGAGGCTAGCGGGGGGTTAGATACGCAGTATTTT.

The V gene is TRBV18, the J gene TRBJ2-7; 7 bases align to TRBD2. Losses at the gene ends were 0 bases for V and 5 bases for J; bases not matched to a gene: 1. The CDR3 extends over 13 amino acids. Germline assignment: CDR1 KGHSH and CDR2 LQKENI. CDR3 loop: CASSPPGGHEQYF. In DNA form, the CDR3 reads TGTGCCAGCTCACCACCGGGAGGGCACGAGCAGTACTTC. Using reference TRBV18 and TRBJ2-7 for the parts outside the CDR3, the full variable domain is NAGVMQNPRHLVRRRGQEARLRCSPMKGHSHVYWYRQLPEEGLKFMVYLQKENIIDESGMPKERFSAEFPKEGPSILRIQQVVRGDSAAYFCASSPPGGHEQYFGPGTRLTVT.

The gene calls are TRBV2 and TRBJ1-1; 7 bases fit TRBD1. The length of the CDR3 is 12 residues. V shed 8 bases and J 6 bases; nucleotides not matched to a gene: 6. CDR1 and CDR2 from the germline V gene are SNHLY and FYNNEI. This CDR3 reads CASLIGQAEAFF. DNA for the CDR3: TGTGCCAGCCTGATTGGACAGGCTGAAGCTTTCTTT.

In nucleotides, the CDR3 is TGTGCCAGCAGCGCGGGACAGTTGAACGAGCAGTACTTC. It is translated as CASSAGQLNEQYF. The chain is built from TRBV13 and TRBJ2-7; D might be TRBD1 (7 bases). Germline CDR1 PRHDT, CDR2 FYEKMQ (reference sequence). CDR3 length equals 13 residues. Trimming took 5 bases from V and 5 from J, leaving 13 bases between them.

The chain carries TRBV27 and TRBJ2-7; D unresolved. Germline CDR1 and CDR2: MNHEY and SMNVEV (reference sequence). The CDR3 extends over 14 amino acids. The ends were cut back, 3 bases at V and 5 bases at J, with 14 bases in the middle. In nucleotides, the CDR3 is TGTGCCAGCAGTTTTCTAGATTCCGGAAACGAGCAGTACTTC. The encoded protein is CASSFLDSGNEQYF.

The chain is built from TRBV19 and TRBJ2-5; D remains ambiguous. Trimming removed 7 bases at V and 0 bases at J, with 9 bases between. The germline V gene encodes CDR1 LNHDA and CDR2 SQIVND (reference sequence). This CDR3 has 13 residues. The CDR3 DNA reads as TGTGCCAGTACGCACAGAGACCAAGAGACCCAGTACTTC. The encoded protein is CASTHRDQETQYF.

This clone was seen a single time. The V call is TRBV30, the J call TRBJ2-7; D ambiguous. This CDR3 has 13 residues. V lost 4 bases and J 6 bases, leaving 16 bases between the germline ends. In germline, CDR1 is GTSNPN, CDR2 SVGIG (reference sequence). The CDR3, as DNA: TGTGCCTGGATGAAAGGATTCCCCCGCGAGCAGTACTTC. The encoded protein is CAWMKGFPREQYF.

This chain connects TRBV5-1 to TRBJ2-3; 10 bases align to TRBD2. CDR1 is SGHRS and CDR2 is YFSETQ in the germline V gene. CDR3 length equals 14 residues. V trimming: 2 bases; J trimming: 6 bases; junction bases outside the gene matches: 3. CDR3: CASSLAGGADTQYF. CDR3 nucleotide sequence: TGCGCCAGCAGCTTAGCGGGGGGGGCGGATACGCAGTATTTT.

The chain has TRBV19 and TRBJ1-2; TRBD1 is a possible D gene (5 bases). The germline V gene has CDR1 LNHDA and CDR2 SQIVND (reference sequence). The CDR3 runs to 14 residues. V lost 3 bases and J 4 bases, leaving 12 bases between the germline ends. The CDR3 nucleotides are TGTGCCAGTAGTATTATTGGGACCCTCTATGGCTACACCTTC. Protein product: CASSIIGTLYGYTF.

Comment on this clone: At one boundary the junction diverges from the germline segment, which might be a read error. V is TRBV6-5 and J is TRBJ2-2; D ambiguous. Germline CDR1 is MNHEY and CDR2 is SVGAGI. CDR3 size: 13 residues. CDR3 sequence reads: CASKVGNPGELFF. In nucleotides, the CDR3 is TGTGCCAGCAAGGTGGGGAACCCCGGGGAGCTGTTTTTT.

V is TRBV7-2 and J is TRBJ2-7; 12 nucleotides match TRBD1. V lost 4 bases, J lost 6 bases, and 7 bases stayed unmatched. Germline CDR1 reads SGHTA; CDR2 reads FQGNSA. The CDR3 is 15 residues long. CDR3 bases: TGTGCCAGCAGCTACCGGGACAGGGGGCTTATCGAGCAGTACTTC. As protein: CASSYRDRGLIEQYF. Filled out from reference TRBV7-2 and TRBJ2-7, the complete variable domain reads GAGVSQSPSNKVTEKGKDVELRCDPISGHTALYWYRQSLGQGLEFLIYFQGNSAPDKSGLPSDRFSAERTGGSVSTLTIQRTQQEDSAVYLCASSYRDRGLIEQYFGPGTRLTVT.

V is TRBV15 and J is TRBJ1-4; D gene unclear. Trimming removed 1 base from V and 0 bases from J, with 12 bases in between. Germline V gives CDR1 LNHNV, CDR2 YYDKDF (reference sequence). The CDR3 is 17 amino acids. CDR3 protein: CATSRGGQQATNEKLFF. The CDR3, as DNA: TGTGCCACCAGCAGAGGAGGCCAGCAGGCAACTAATGAAAAACTGTTTTTT.

CDR3 DNA sequence: TGTGCCAGCAGTTTAGGGGCAGGGGGCAATGAGCAGTTCTTC. It translates to CASSLGAGGNEQFF. The chain carries TRBV27 and TRBJ2-1; 7 bases are a match to TRBD1. CDR1 is MNHEY, CDR2 SMNVEV, per germline (reference sequence). Trimming at V came to 2 bases and at J to 6 bases, leaving 4 bases not matched to a gene. The CDR3 has 14 amino acids.

The V call is TRBV5-1, the J call TRBJ2-1, with TRBD1 matching over 8 bases. Germline V gene sequence: CDR1 SGHRS, CDR2 YFSETQ. The CDR3 has 14 residues. V was clipped by 6 bases and J by 8 bases; unmatched bases: 10. As DNA, the CDR3 is TGCGCCAGCACCTACGGGACAGGCGACGATGAGCAGTTCTTC. This gives the protein CASTYGTGDDEQFF.

The chain has TRBV30 and TRBJ2-7; D gene ambiguous. V was pared by 5 bases and J by 3 bases, with 5 bases between. This CDR3 is built from 10 residues. Germline V gives CDR1 GTSNPN, CDR2 SVGIG (reference sequence). As DNA, the CDR3 is TGTGCCTGGGGGGACTACGAGCAGTACTTC. Encoded protein: CAWGDYEQYF.

The genes are TRBV7-9 and TRBJ2-7; D gene ambiguous. V lost 7 bases to trimming and J lost 3 bases, with 13 bases between them. The CDR3 has 13 residues. Germline loops: CDR1 SEHNR, CDR2 FQNEAQ (reference sequence). For the CDR3, the DNA is TGTGCCAGCAATGAAGGTTTGATCTACGAGCAGTACTTC. It specifies CASNEGLIYEQYF.

V and J are TRBV6-5 and TRBJ2-2; D is unclear. The CDR3 is 15 residues long. Trimming took off 2 bases at V and 5 bases at J, with 12 bases between the two ends. The V gene's germline CDR1 is MNHEY and CDR2 SVGAGI. This CDR3 reads CASSYAPFGTGELFF. CDR3 DNA: TGTGCCAGCAGTTACGCGCCCTTTGGGACCGGGGAGCTGTTTTTT.

This rearrangement joins TRBV9 to TRBJ1-1, with TRBD1 identical over 12 bases. This CDR3 is 19 amino acids long. Germline loops: CDR1 SGDLS, CDR2 YYNGEE. The ends lost 3 bases at V and 1 base at J; junction bases unmatched: 13. The DNA for the CDR3 is TGTGCCAGCAGCGCGACCGGGACAGGGGGCTTCAATGGGAACACTGAAGCTTTCTTT. Protein: CASSATGTGGFNGNTEAFF.

The chain couples TRBV27 to TRBJ2-3; D unresolved. Trimming stripped 1 base from V and 2 bases from J, with 7 bases between. This CDR3 is 14 amino acids long. Germline assignment: CDR1 MNHEY and CDR2 SMNVEV (reference sequence). The CDR3 spells CASSLLAATDTQYF. The CDR3 DNA is TGTGCCAGCAGTTTATTGGCAGCCACAGATACGCAGTATTTT.

The V gene is TRBV6-5, the J gene TRBJ1-1; D is perhaps TRBD1 (5 bases). Germline V gene lookup returns CDR1 MNHEY and CDR2 SVGAGI. The length of the CDR3 is 15 residues. The ends were cut back, 2 bases at V and 2 bases at J, with 12 bases in the middle. CDR3 sequence reads: CASSYGGVGNTEAFF. CDR3 nucleotides: TGTGCCAGCAGTTACGGGGGTGTGGGAAACACTGAAGCTTTCTTT.

The rearrangement uses TRBV6-1 and TRBJ2-3; D unclear. V lost 1 base to trimming and J lost 3 bases, with 11 bases between them. The length of the CDR3 is 15 residues. Per the germline V gene, CDR1 is MNHNS and CDR2 is SASEGT. CDR3 region: CASSEEVENTDTQYF. The CDR3 nucleotides are TGTGCCAGCAGTGAAGAAGTGGAGAATACAGATACGCAGTATTTT.

The rearrangement links TRBV11-2 to TRBJ1-1; 8 nucleotides align to TRBD1. From germline, CDR1 is SGHAT and CDR2 FQNNGV. Trimming removed 1 base from V and 3 bases from J; junction bases left unmatched: 4. CDR3 length equals 15 residues. In DNA form, the CDR3 reads TGTGCCAGCAGCTTAGGGTCAGGGGGCTACACTGAAGCTTTCTTT. Encoded protein: CASSLGSGGYTEAFF.

The J gene is TRBJ2-3, the V gene TRBV5-6; D remains ambiguous. Between the trimmed V and J ends, which lost 2 bases and 0 bases, there was a span of 13 bases. The CDR3 length is 16 residues. Germline assignment: CDR1 SGHDT and CDR2 YYEEEE. The CDR3 loop is CASSLSSNPSTDTQYF. CDR3 nucleotides: TGTGCCAGCAGCTTATCAAGCAATCCTAGCACAGATACGCAGTATTTT.

V gene TRBV13 combines with J gene TRBJ2-1; D not resolved. The germline V gene has CDR1 PRHDT and CDR2 FYEKMQ (reference sequence). V shed 2 bases and J shed 7 bases, with 0 bases lying between them. The CDR3 extends over 10 amino acids. In DNA form, the CDR3 reads TGTGCCAGCAGCTTAAATGAGCAGTTCTTC. It encodes CASSLNEQFF.

This clone has just one count. The chain is built from TRBV4-3 and TRBJ2-2; D is possibly TRBD1 (5 bases). CDR1 is LGHNA, CDR2 YSLEER, per germline. The CDR3 is made up of 16 amino acids. Trimming pared 0 bases from V and 7 bases from J, leaving 15 bases between. CDR3 DNA: TGCGCCAGCAGCCAAGACCGACAGAATTGGGGCGGGGAGCTGTTTTTT. Protein product: CASSQDRQNWGGELFF.

The V and J genes are TRBV19 and TRBJ1-1; 7 nucleotides agree with TRBD1. CDR3 length: 16 amino acids. The V gene end was trimmed by 3 bases and the J gene end by 0 bases; junction bases not matched to a gene: 7. CDR1 is LNHDA, CDR2 SQIVND, per germline (reference sequence). CDR3 bases: TGTGCCAGTAGTATGGTGGAGGGGGCGATGAACACTGAAGCTTTCTTT. Amino acid sequence: CASSMVEGAMNTEAFF. Filled out from reference TRBV19 and TRBJ1-1, the complete variable domain reads DGGITQSPKYLFRKEGQNVTLSCEQNLNHDAMYWYRQDPGQGLRLIYYSQIVNDFQKGDIAEGYSVSREKKESFPLTVTSAQKNPTAFYLCASSMVEGAMNTEAFFGQGTRLTVV.

V gene TRBV11-2 combines with J gene TRBJ2-1, with D perhaps TRBD2 (7 bases). Germline V gene sequence: CDR1 SGHAT, CDR2 FQNNGV. The CDR3 loop spans 17 amino acids. V was cut by 1 base and J by 2 bases, with 15 bases left in between. CDR3 sequence reads: CASSLGVGGGPYNEQFF. CDR3 sequence (DNA): TGTGCCAGCAGCTTAGGTGTCGGCGGGGGCCCCTACAATGAGCAGTTCTTC.